This T cell receptor beta chain emerged from a study of T cells in Graves' hyperthyroidism and ophthalmopathy. RNA transcripts provided the source from which TCR beta CDR3 regions were amplified. HTBI primers were used for first-round RT-PCR of the TCR CDR3. TCRdb processed the multiplex PCR reads anew with MiXCR; each CDR3 protein has one entry. This table has roughly 520,000 distinct CDR3 sequences, roughly a quarter appearing once. Notes on the study in general: Most clonotypes expanded in thyroid above 0.001 were likewise present in blood.

In its sample, this clonotype was seen many times. Its specificity is unknown. Sequencing input: blood. The clonotype was recovered from a woman in her 30s with Graves' ophthalmopathy.

CDR3 DNA sequence: TGTGCCAGCAGCCGCGGACAGGTGGAACTCACCTTC. As protein: CASSRGQVELTF. The rearrangement uses TRBV3-1 and TRBJ1-2, with 7 bases that match TRBD1. This CDR3 is 12 amino acids long. The germline CDR1 and CDR2 sequences are LGHDT and YNNKEL (reference sequence). Trimming at V came to 4 bases and at J to 13 bases, leaving 9 bases not matched to a gene.